The source of this T cell receptor (beta chain) is a study of blood T cell repertoires in COVID-19. Sequenced by immunoSEQ multiplex PCR; TCRdb stores in-frame clones only, minus some. Counted here are about 300,000 clones, 85% occurring once; the ten biggest clones make up roughly 15%. The junction had 3 bases not matched to a gene; V was cut back by 2 bases and J by 5 bases. Per germline, CDR1 MDHEN and CDR2 SYDVKM. The CDR3 contains 13 residues. The gene calls are TRBV28 and TRBJ2-7; 7 positions match TRBD1. Input material: peripheral blood. The sequence was collected from a human donor in a cohort sampled during active COVID-19. CDR3 amino acids: CASSLDRVHEQYF. CDR3 coding DNA: TGTGCCAGCAGTTTAGACAGGGTCCACGAGCAGTACTTC.